This T cell receptor beta chain was captured by sequencing in a study of T cell repertoires in cytomegalovirus infection. Points from the study as a whole: Dominant in the ex vivo response were TCR beta clonotypes restricted by HLA-C and specific for CMV.

The CDR3 runs to 14 residues. The V segment lost 4 bases and the J segment 1 base; nucleotides outside the gene matches: 1. Germline V gene data show CDR1 as MNHEY and CDR2 as SMNVEV (reference sequence). Each CDR3 protein gets one entry after TCRdb re-called the reads with MiXCR. Among fewer than 900,000 distinct CDR3 sequences listed, almost 30% were seen once. This clonotype was seen a handful of times. Its matching antigen is unknown. The J gene is TRBJ1-2, the V gene TRBV27, with 9 nucleotides matching TRBD1. The TCR sequence derives from a human donor in good health (CMV status not recorded). Some clones in this sample may be carry-over from other donors' samples. Sequencing was performed on cultured CD8+ T cells from PBMCs, taken from culture after CMV antigen stimulation. The DNA of the CDR3 is TGTGCCAGCAGTTGGGACAGGGTTAACTATGGCTACACCTTC. Protein sequence: CASSWDRVNYGYTF.